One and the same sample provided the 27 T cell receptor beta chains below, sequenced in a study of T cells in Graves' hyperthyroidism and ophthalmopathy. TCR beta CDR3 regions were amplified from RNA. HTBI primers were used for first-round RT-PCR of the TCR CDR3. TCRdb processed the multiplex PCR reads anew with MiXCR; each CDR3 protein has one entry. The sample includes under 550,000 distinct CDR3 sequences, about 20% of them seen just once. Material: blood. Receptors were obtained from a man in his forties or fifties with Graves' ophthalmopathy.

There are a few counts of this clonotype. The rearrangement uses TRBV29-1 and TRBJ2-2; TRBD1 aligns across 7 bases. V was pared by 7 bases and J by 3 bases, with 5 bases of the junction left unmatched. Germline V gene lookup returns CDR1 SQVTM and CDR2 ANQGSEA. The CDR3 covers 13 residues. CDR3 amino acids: CSGLQGDTGELFF. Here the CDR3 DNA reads TGCAGCGGGCTCCAGGGGGACACCGGGGAGCTGTTTTTT.

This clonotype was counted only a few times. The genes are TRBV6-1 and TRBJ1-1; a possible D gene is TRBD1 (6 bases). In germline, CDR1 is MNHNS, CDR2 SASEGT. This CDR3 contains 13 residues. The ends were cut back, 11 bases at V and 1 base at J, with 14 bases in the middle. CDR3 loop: CAGKETGNTEAFF. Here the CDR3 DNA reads TGTGCCGGCAAAGAGACAGGGAACACTGAAGCTTTCTTT.

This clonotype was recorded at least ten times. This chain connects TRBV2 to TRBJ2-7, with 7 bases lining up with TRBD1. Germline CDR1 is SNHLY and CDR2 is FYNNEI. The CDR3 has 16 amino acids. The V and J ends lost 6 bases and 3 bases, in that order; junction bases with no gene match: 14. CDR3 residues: CASRAVGQEDNYEQYF. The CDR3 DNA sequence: TGTGCCAGCAGAGCCGTTGGACAGGAGGACAACTACGAGCAGTACTTC.

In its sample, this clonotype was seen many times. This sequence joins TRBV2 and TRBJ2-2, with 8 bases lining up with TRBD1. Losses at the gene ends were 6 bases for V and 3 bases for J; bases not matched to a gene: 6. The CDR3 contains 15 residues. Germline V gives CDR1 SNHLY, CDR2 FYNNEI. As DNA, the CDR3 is TGTGCCAGCAGCACGTACAGGGGGGACACCGGGGAGCTGTTTTTT. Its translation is CASSTYRGDTGELFF.

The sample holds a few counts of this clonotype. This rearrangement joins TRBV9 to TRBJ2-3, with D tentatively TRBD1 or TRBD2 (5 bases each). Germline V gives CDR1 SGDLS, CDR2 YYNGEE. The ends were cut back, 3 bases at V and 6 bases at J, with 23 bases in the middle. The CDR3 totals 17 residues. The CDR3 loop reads CASSARTGTGGVDTQYF. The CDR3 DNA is TGTGCCAGCAGCGCAAGAACCGGGACCGGCGGTGTCGATACGCAGTATTTT.

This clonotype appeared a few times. CDR3 DNA sequence: TGTGCCAGCAGCGTAGCGGAGGGATTAACGGATACGCAGTATTTT. Translation gives CASSVAEGLTDTQYF. This chain connects TRBV9 to TRBJ2-3, with D possibly TRBD2 on 6 matching bases. Trimming removed 0 bases from V and 6 bases from J, with 14 bases in between. Germline V gene data show CDR1 as SGDLS and CDR2 as YYNGEE. The CDR3 consists of 15 residues.

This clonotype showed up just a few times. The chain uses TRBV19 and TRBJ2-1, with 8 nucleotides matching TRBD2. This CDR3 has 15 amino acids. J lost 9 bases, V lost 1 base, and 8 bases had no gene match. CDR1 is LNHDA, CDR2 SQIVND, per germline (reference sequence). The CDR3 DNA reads TGTGCCAGTAGTATAGCCCTCGGACTAGCCGGTGAGCAGTTCTTC. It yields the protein CASSIALGLAGEQFF.

Here the CDR3 DNA reads TGCAGTGCTAGGGGGGCAGGCAATTCTTACGAGCAGTACTTC. The encoded protein is CSARGAGNSYEQYF. The rearrangement uses TRBV20-1 and TRBJ2-7, with D tentatively TRBD1 (6 bases). There are 14 residues in the CDR3. V gave up 3 bases and J gave up 4 bases, with 16 bases separating them. In germline, CDR1 is DFQATT, CDR2 SNEGSKA (reference sequence).

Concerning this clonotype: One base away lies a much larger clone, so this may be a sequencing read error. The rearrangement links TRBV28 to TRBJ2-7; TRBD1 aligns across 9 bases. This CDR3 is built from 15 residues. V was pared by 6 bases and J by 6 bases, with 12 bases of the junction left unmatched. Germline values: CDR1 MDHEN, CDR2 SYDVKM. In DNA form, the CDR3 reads TGTGCCAGCAGGCCGCCGTGGACAGGGGCCCCCGAGCAGTACTTC. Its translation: CASRPPWTGAPEQYF.

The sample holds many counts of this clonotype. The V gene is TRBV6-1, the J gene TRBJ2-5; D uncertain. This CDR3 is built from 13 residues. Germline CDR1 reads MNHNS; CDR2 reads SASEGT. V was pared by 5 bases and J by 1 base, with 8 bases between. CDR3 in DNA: TGTGCCAGCAGTCTGACCGCCCAAGAGACCCAGTACTTC. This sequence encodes CASSLTAQETQYF.

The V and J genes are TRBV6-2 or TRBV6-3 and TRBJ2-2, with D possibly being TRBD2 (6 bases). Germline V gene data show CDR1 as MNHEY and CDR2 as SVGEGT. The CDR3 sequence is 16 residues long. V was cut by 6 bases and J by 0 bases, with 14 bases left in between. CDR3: CASRPIADANTGELFF. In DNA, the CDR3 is TGTGCCAGCAGACCAATAGCGGATGCGAACACCGGGGAGCTGTTTTTT.

CDR3 in amino acids: CASSPLPGPTDTQYF. CDR3 bases: TGTGCCAGCAGTCCCCTACCAGGCCCCACAGATACGCAGTATTTT. The chain links TRBV27 to TRBJ2-3; D not certain. The CDR3 has 15 residues. Germline V gene data show CDR1 as MNHEY and CDR2 as SMNVEV (reference sequence). V gave up 5 bases and J gave up 2 bases, with 14 bases separating them.

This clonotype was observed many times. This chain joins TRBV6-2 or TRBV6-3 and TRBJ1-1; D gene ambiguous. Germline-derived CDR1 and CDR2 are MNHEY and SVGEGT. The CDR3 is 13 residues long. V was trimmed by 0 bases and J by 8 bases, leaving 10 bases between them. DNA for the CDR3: TGTGCCAGCAGTTACTCGAGCTACGCCGAAGCTTTCTTT. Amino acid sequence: CASSYSSYAEAFF.

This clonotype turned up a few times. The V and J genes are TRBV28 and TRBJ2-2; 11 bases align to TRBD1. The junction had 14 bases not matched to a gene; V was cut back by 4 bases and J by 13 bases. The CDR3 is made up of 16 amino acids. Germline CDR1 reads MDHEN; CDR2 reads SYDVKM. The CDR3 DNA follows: TGTGCCAGCAGTTCCGGTGGACAGGGGGCCTCCGAATGGCTGTTTTTT. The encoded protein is CASSSGGQGASEWLFF.

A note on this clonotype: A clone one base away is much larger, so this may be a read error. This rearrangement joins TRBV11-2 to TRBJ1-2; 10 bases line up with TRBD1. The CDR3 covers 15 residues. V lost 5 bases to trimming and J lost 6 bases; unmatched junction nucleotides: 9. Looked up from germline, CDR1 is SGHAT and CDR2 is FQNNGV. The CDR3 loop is CASSPGQGDIHGYTF. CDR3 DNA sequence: TGTGCCAGCAGCCCCGGACAGGGGGACATTCATGGCTACACCTTC. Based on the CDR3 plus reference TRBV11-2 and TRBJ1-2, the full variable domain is EAGVAQSPRYKIIEKRQSVAFWCNPISGHATLYWYQQILGQGPKLLIQFQNNGVVDDSQLPKDRFSAERLKGVDSTLKIQPAKLEDSAVYLCASSPGQGDIHGYTFGSGTRLTVV.

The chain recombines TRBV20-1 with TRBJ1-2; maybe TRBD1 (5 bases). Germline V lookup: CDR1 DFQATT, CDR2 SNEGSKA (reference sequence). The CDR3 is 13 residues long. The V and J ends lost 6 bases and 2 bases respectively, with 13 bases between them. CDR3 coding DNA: TGCAGTGCAAGCGGGGCAGAAAACTATGGCTACACCTTC. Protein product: CSASGAENYGYTF.

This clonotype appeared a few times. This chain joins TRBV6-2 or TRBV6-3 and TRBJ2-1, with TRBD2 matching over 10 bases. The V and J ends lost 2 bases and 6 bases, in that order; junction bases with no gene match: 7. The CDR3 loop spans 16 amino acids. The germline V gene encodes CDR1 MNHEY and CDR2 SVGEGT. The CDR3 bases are TGTGCCAGCAGTTACCCCGGGGAGCGGGGGGGCAATGAGCAGTTCTTC. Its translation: CASSYPGERGGNEQFF.

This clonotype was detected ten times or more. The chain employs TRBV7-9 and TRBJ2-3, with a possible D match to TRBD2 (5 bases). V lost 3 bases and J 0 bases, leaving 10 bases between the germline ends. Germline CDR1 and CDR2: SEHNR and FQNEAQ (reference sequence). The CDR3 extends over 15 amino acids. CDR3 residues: CASSFGIASTDTQYF. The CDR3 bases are TGTGCCAGCAGCTTTGGGATAGCGAGCACAGATACGCAGTATTTT. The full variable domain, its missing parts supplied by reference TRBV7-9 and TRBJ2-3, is DTGVSQNPRHKITKRGQNVTFRCDPISEHNRLYWYRQTLGQGPEFLTYFQNEAQLEKSRLLSDRFSAERPKGSFSTLEIQRTEQGDSAMYLCASSFGIASTDTQYFGPGTRLTVL.

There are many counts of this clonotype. CDR3 DNA sequence: TGTGCCAGCAGGGGGACAGGGGGCAGGCTGGACTACACCTTC. This translates into CASRGTGGRLDYTF. The chain combines TRBV2 with TRBJ1-2, with TRBD1 matching 12 bases. Germline loops: CDR1 SNHLY, CDR2 FYNNEI. Trimming cost V 6 bases and J 10 bases; bases outside gene matches: 9. The CDR3 consists of 14 residues.

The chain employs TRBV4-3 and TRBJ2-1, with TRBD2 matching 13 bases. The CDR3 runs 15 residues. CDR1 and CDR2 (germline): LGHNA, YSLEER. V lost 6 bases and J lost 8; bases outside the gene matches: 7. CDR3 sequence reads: CASRPGLAGRDEQFF. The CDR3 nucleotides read TGCGCCAGCAGGCCGGGACTAGCGGGACGGGATGAGCAGTTCTTC.

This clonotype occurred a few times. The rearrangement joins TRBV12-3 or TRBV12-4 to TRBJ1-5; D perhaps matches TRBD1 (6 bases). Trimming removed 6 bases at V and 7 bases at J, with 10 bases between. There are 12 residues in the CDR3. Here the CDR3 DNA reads TGTGCCAGCAGCGCCGGACAGCAGCCCCAGCATTTT. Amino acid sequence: CASSAGQQPQHF.

As DNA, the CDR3 is TGTGCCAGTAGTACACAATCACAAGGGCGGACTACCACCGGCGGAGAGCTGTTTTTT. Its protein product is CASSTQSQGRTTTGGELFF. This chain joins TRBV19 and TRBJ2-2; D may be TRBD2 (6 bases). V was clipped by 4 bases and J by 11 bases, with 32 bases between them. Germline values: CDR1 LNHDA, CDR2 SQIVND (reference sequence). CDR3 length: 19 amino acids.

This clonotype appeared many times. CDR3 loop: CASSLGQNQETQYF. In nucleotides, the CDR3 is TGTGCCAGCAGCTTGGGGCAGAACCAAGAGACCCAGTACTTC. The rearrangement joins TRBV7-3 to TRBJ2-5, with a possible D match to TRBD1 (5 bases). Trimming cost V 3 bases and J 0 bases, with 8 bases left between them. The CDR3 has 14 amino acids. Germline lookup yields CDR1 SGHTA and CDR2 FQGTGA.

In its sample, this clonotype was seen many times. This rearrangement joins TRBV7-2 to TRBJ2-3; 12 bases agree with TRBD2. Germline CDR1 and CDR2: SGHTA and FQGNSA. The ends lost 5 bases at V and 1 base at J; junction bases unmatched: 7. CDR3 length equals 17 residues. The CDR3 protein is CASSGLAGGPGTDTQYF. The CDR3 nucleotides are TGTGCCAGCAGCGGGCTAGCGGGAGGGCCGGGCACAGATACGCAGTATTTT.

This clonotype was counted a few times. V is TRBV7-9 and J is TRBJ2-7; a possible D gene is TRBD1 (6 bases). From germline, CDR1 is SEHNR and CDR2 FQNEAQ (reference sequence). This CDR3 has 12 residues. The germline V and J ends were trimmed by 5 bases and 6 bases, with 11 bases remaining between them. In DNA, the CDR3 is TGTGCCAGCAGCCCAGGGGTAGGCGAGCAGTACTTC. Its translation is CASSPGVGEQYF.

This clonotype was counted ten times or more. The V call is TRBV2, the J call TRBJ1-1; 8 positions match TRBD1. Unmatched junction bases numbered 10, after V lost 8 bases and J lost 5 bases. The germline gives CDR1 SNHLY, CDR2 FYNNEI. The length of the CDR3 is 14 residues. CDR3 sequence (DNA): TGTGCCAGCTCTTCCGGACAGGGTAAGACTGAAGCTTTCTTT. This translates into CASSSGQGKTEAFF.

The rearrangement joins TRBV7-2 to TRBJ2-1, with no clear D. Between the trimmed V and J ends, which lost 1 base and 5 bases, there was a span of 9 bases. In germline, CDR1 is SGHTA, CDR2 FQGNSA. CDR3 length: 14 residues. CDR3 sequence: CASSLGSLNNEQFF. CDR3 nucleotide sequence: TGTGCCAGCAGCTTAGGTTCTTTGAACAATGAGCAGTTCTTC. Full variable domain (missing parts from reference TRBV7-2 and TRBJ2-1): GAGVSQSPSNKVTEKGKDVELRCDPISGHTALYWYRQSLGQGLEFLIYFQGNSAPDKSGLPSDRFSAERTGGSVSTLTIQRTQQEDSAVYLCASSLGSLNNEQFFGPGTRLTVL.